This T cell receptor (beta chain) came from a study of T cell repertoires in cytomegalovirus infection. TCRdb re-derived calls from the reads in MiXCR, one entry per CDR3 protein. This sample has some 350,000 distinct CDR3 sequences; about 35% occur once, and the top ten carry approximately 13%. The CDR3 has 15 residues. The V segment lost 5 bases and the J segment 7 bases; nucleotides outside the gene matches: 8. In germline, CDR1 is MDHEN, CDR2 SYDVKM. As regards this clonotype: The antigen remains unidentified.

This chain links TRBV28 with TRBJ1-5; 10 bases align to TRBD1. Source: cultured PBMCs, taken from culture after CMV antigen stimulation. The sequence derives from a human donor in good health (CMV status not recorded). Some clones in this sample may be carry-over from other donors' samples. The CDR3 protein is CASSPSGTGVQPQHF. CDR3 nucleotides: TGTGCCAGCAGTCCCTCAGGGACAGGGGTCCAGCCCCAGCATTTT.